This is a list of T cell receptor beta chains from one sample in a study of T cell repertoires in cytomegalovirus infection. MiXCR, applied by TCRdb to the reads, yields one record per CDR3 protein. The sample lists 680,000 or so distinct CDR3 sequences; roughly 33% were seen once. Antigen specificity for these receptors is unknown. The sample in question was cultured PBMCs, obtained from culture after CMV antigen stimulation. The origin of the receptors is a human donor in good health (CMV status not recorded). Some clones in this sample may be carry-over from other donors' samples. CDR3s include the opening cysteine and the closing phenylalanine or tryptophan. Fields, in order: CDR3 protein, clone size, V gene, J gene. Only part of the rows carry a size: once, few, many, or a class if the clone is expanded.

CDR3: CAISSEEFNYGYTF; size: few; V: TRBV10-3; J: TRBJ1-2
CDR3: CASSLVRGEEQYF; size: many; V: TRBV7-2; J: TRBJ2-7
CDR3: CASSSEGGSPLHF; size: .; V: TRBV12-3/TRBV12-4; J: TRBJ1-6
CDR3: CASSLVRGRTDTQYF; size: .; V: TRBV7-2; J: TRBJ2-3
CDR3: CSARVLGQGLGVEAFF; size: few; V: TRBV20-1; J: TRBJ1-1
CDR3: CSARDPTMGGTEAFF; size: .; V: TRBV20-1; J: TRBJ1-1
CDR3: CASSLTRSQPQHF; size: many; V: TRBV7-2; J: TRBJ1-5
CDR3: CSATPRGNIQYF; size: few; V: TRBV20-1; J: TRBJ2-4
CDR3: CASSEQSGANVLTF; size: .; V: TRBV2; J: TRBJ2-6
CDR3: CSVAPRAGTYNEQFF; size: .; V: TRBV29-1; J: TRBJ2-1
CDR3: CASSIGRDWDF; size: .; V: TRBV5-6; J: TRBJ2-5
CDR3: CASSADRSNEQFF; size: few; V: TRBV12-3/TRBV12-4; J: TRBJ2-1
CDR3: CASALGSAITYGYTF; size: .; V: TRBV27; J: TRBJ1-2
CDR3: CASSGGTVRDEQFF; size: .; V: TRBV2; J: TRBJ2-1